The T cell receptor (beta chain) described here comes from a study of T cell changes during pregnancy in multiple sclerosis. Sequencing used immunoSEQ multiplex PCR; TCRdb keeps in-frame clones, though not all of them. Counted here are roughly 41,000 clones, around 94% occurring once; the ten biggest clones make up over 1.5%. The CDR3 is 13 residues long. Between the trimmed V and J ends, which lost 2 bases and 0 bases, there was a span of 4 bases. Germline loops: CDR1 SGHDN, CDR2 FVKESK. The source material was peripheral blood, sampled in the third trimester of pregnancy. V is TRBV14 and J is TRBJ1-1, with D unresolved. This TCR derives from a female donor with multiple sclerosis, enrolled in a pregnancy study. This CDR3 is CASSQQMNTEAFF. As DNA, the CDR3 is TGTGCCAGCAGCCAACAGATGAACACTGAAGCTTTCTTT.